This paragraph covers one T cell receptor (beta chain) sequence. V was clipped by 2 bases and J by 7 bases, with 9 bases between them. The CDR3 runs 12 residues. CDR1 is SGHRS and CDR2 is YFSETQ in the germline V gene. The data stem from a study of blood T cell repertoires in COVID-19. On the study more broadly: Sites in the United States, Italy and Spain provided acute and convalescent COVID-19 samples. The cDNA or gDNA used as material had been derived from T cells, B-cell-depleted T cells, or PBMCs.

TCRdb keeps only in-frame clones here, not all; method: immunoSEQ multiplex PCR. The data hold 18,000 or so clones, with approximately 84% observed a single time. The clonotype was recovered from a human donor with active COVID-19. The donor label of this sample is uncertain. The rearrangement joins TRBV5-1 to TRBJ1-1, with D uncertain. The source material was peripheral blood. CDR3 sequence (DNA): TGCGCCAGCAGCTTACGAGGTAATGAAGCTTTCTTT. This gives the protein CASSLRGNEAFF.